The 25 T cell receptor beta chains below all came from one sample that was sequenced in a study of post-analysis software for immune sequencing data. Findings of the study overall: TRBV segments more frequent in patients than in controls numbered a few and included TRBV5-6, TRBV5-1 and TRBV20-1.

Researchers reported that TCR beta cDNA libraries carried unique molecular identifiers. TCRdb processed the PCR reads anew with MiXCR; each CDR3 protein has one entry. The sample yields 750,000 to 900,000 distinct CDR3 sequences, under 60% seen once. Their recognized antigens are unknown. Material: blood. Receptor source: a girl between 10 and 17 years old with multiple sclerosis.

Only a few counts were recorded for this clonotype. This chain joins TRBV29-1 and TRBJ2-1; 8 nucleotides match TRBD2. The V gene end was trimmed by 5 bases and the J gene end by 0 bases; junction bases not matched to a gene: 3. This CDR3 has 14 residues. Germline-derived CDR1 and CDR2 are SQVTM and ANQGSEA. CDR3 nucleotide sequence: TGCAGCGTTCACAGCGGGAGCTCCTACAATGAGCAGTTCTTC. It encodes CSVHSGSSYNEQFF.

On this clonotype itself: One junction end disagrees with the germline gene, perhaps due to a read error. This sequence joins TRBV12-3 or TRBV12-4 and TRBJ2-1; D could derive from TRBD1 or TRBD2 (5 bases each). This CDR3 is 15 amino acids long. DNA for the CDR3: TGTGCCAGCAGGGGTGGGACCGATTTCTACCATGAGCAGTTCTTC. Translation gives CASRGGTDFYHEQFF.

This clonotype came up once. At one boundary the junction diverges from the germline segment, which might be a read error. The CDR3 loop is CASSGYRDSHEQYF. CDR3 nucleotide sequence: TGTGCCAGCAGCGGATACAGGGACTCCCACGAGCAGTACTTC. This chain links TRBV25-1 with TRBJ2-7; tentatively, D is TRBD1 or TRBD2 (6 bases each). Per germline, CDR1 MGHDK and CDR2 SYGVNS. This CDR3 contains 14 residues.

The CDR3 loop is CASQDPGHEQYF. Written as DNA, the CDR3 is TGTGCCAGCCAGGACCCAGGGCACGAGCAGTACTTC. This sequence joins TRBV25-1 and TRBJ2-4, with a tentative D call TRBD1 (5 bases). The J call could be wrong; TRBJ2-7 is a better fit for the DNA end. The CDR3 length is 12 residues. CDR1 MGHDK and CDR2 SYGVNS come from the germline V gene.

This clonotype has just a few counts. The CDR3 protein is CATSGQDYEQYF. The CDR3 DNA reads as TGTGCCACCAGCGGACAGGATTACGAGCAGTACTTC. The rearrangement links TRBV15 to TRBJ2-7, with 7 bases aligning to TRBD1. The germline V gene encodes CDR1 LNHNV and CDR2 YYDKDF (reference sequence). This CDR3 is built from 12 residues. With 5 bases clipped from V and 4 bases from J, the junction kept 2 bases outside the gene matches. The full variable domain, its missing parts supplied by reference TRBV15 and TRBJ2-7, is DAMVIQNPRYQVTQFGKPVTLSCSQTLNHNVMYWYQQKSSQAPKLLFHYYDKDFNNEADTPDNFQSRRPNTSFCFLDIRSPGLGDTAMYLCATSGQDYEQYFGPGTRLTVT.

The rearrangement links TRBV6-5 to TRBJ2-2; D not resolved. Trimming removed 4 bases at V and 3 bases at J, with 3 bases between. The CDR3 is 12 residues long. The germline V gene has CDR1 MNHEY and CDR2 SVGAGI. CDR3 region: CASSSYTGELFF. CDR3 nucleotide sequence: TGTGCCAGCAGTTCCTACACCGGGGAGCTGTTTTTT.

This clonotype has a handful of counts. The chain is built from TRBV5-1 and TRBJ2-1; 11 bases align to TRBD2. This CDR3 is 17 amino acids long. The germline CDR1 and CDR2 sequences are SGHRS and YFSETQ. J gave up 8 bases and V 0 bases, and 10 bases lay outside the gene matches. CDR3 loop: CASSLGPSGRSRDEQFF. As DNA, the CDR3 is TGCGCCAGCAGCTTGGGCCCTAGCGGGAGGAGTAGGGATGAGCAGTTCTTC.

The chain employs TRBV5-1 and TRBJ1-1, with a possible D match to TRBD1 (5 bases). Germline CDR1 is SGHRS and CDR2 is YFSETQ. V lost 1 base, J lost 1 base, and 11 bases lay in between. CDR3 length: 15 amino acids. In DNA, the CDR3 is TGCGCCAGCAGCTTGCTTGCTCAGGGGAACACTGAAGCTTTCTTT. Translating it yields CASSLLAQGNTEAFF.

The gene calls are TRBV29-1 and TRBJ2-3; 8 nucleotides match TRBD2. Trimming at V came to 4 bases and at J to 3 bases, leaving 6 bases not matched to a gene. This CDR3 is built from 14 residues. CDR1 is SQVTM and CDR2 is ANQGSEA in the germline V gene. The CDR3 spells CSVGREGLTDTQYF. The CDR3 DNA reads as TGCAGCGTTGGACGGGAGGGCCTTACAGATACGCAGTATTTT.

V usage is TRBV18 and J usage is TRBJ1-2, with D possibly TRBD1 on 6 matching bases. The CDR3 contains 14 residues. V was shortened by 1 base and J by 3 bases, with 9 bases between the two germline ends. Germline V CDR1 and CDR2: KGHSH, LQKENI. Here the CDR3 reads CASSPRGADYGYTF. CDR3 DNA sequence: TGTGCCAGCTCACCACGGGGGGCTGACTATGGCTACACCTTC.

The chain employs TRBV25-1 and TRBJ1-2; D gene unclear. CDR1 and CDR2 (germline): MGHDK, SYGVNS. This CDR3 has 14 residues. Deletions cut 2 bases from V and 3 bases from J, with 10 bases between. The CDR3 region is CASSEGYGDYGYTF. CDR3 bases: TGTGCCAGCAGTGAAGGGTACGGAGACTATGGCTACACCTTC.

The CDR3 DNA reads TGTGCCAGCTCAGACGCTCTGAACACTGAAGCTTTCTTT. Amino acids: CASSDALNTEAFF. The chain has TRBV18 and TRBJ1-1, with D unresolved. Per germline, CDR1 KGHSH and CDR2 LQKENI. This CDR3 has 13 amino acids. Deletions cut 5 bases from V and 0 bases from J, with 7 bases between.

The genes are TRBV7-6 and TRBJ2-5, with 7 bases that match TRBD2. Trimming removed 4 bases from V and 3 bases from J; junction bases left unmatched: 8. Per the germline V gene, CDR1 is SGHVS and CDR2 is FNYEAQ. The CDR3 totals 15 residues. CDR3 sequence (DNA): TGTGCCAGCAGCTCCCCGCGGGCGGGAGAAGAGACCCAGTACTTC. Residues: CASSSPRAGEETQYF.

This clonotype was seen once. At one of its ends the junction is not consistent with the germline gene, which may arise from a read error. J is TRBJ2-3 and V is TRBV28, with 13 bases that match TRBD2. This CDR3 is 16 amino acids long. Germline CDR1 MDHEN, CDR2 SYDVKM. CDR3 nucleotide sequence: TGTGCCGGCAGTTCCCGGACTAGCGGGAGTACAGATACGCAGTATTTT. Translating gives CAGSSRTSGSTDTQYF.

The chain couples TRBV7-8 to TRBJ2-3, with 10 bases lining up with TRBD2. Per germline, CDR1 SGHVS and CDR2 FQNEAQ. With 5 bases clipped from V and 0 bases from J, the junction kept 20 bases outside the gene matches. The CDR3 length is 21 residues. CDR3 sequence: CASSPKVEGLIAGGSTDTQYF. The CDR3 region has the DNA TGTGCCAGCAGCCCCAAGGTTGAGGGCCTAATAGCGGGAGGTAGCACAGATACGCAGTATTTT.

This chain uses TRBV19 with TRBJ2-1; D might be TRBD1 or TRBD2, each matching 5 bases. The CDR3 runs to 15 residues. Germline assignment: CDR1 LNHDA and CDR2 SQIVND (reference sequence). The germline V and J ends were trimmed by 6 bases and 5 bases, with 17 bases remaining between them. The CDR3: CASSPTGPTDNEQFF. CDR3 sequence (DNA): TGTGCCAGTAGCCCTACGGGACCCACTGACAATGAGCAGTTCTTC.

This chain connects TRBV19 to TRBJ2-1; D is perhaps TRBD2 (5 bases). The CDR3 covers 12 residues. CDR1 LNHDA and CDR2 SQIVND come from the germline V gene (reference sequence). Trimming shortened V by 6 bases and J by 9 bases, and 12 bases separated the two germline ends. CDR3 nucleotide sequence: TGTGCCAGTAGCACTAGTGTCAGTGAGCAGTTCTTC. Amino acid sequence: CASSTSVSEQFF.

The rearrangement links TRBV11-3 to TRBJ2-4; 11 bases match TRBD2. Germline V gene lookup returns CDR1 SGHNT and CDR2 YENEEA. The CDR3 has 16 amino acids. The V gene end was trimmed by 5 bases and the J gene end by 7 bases; junction bases not matched to a gene: 10. This CDR3 is CASSLATSGSGNIQYF. The CDR3 nucleotides read TGTGCCAGCAGCCTCGCAACTAGCGGGAGTGGGAACATTCAGTACTTC.

This chain uses TRBV28 with TRBJ2-3, with 7 bases fitting TRBD2. The ends lost 5 bases at V and 2 bases at J; junction bases unmatched: 7. Germline V CDR1 and CDR2: MDHEN, SYDVKM. The CDR3 is made up of 15 amino acids. For the CDR3, the DNA is TGTGCCAGCAGTCTTCTAGCGGACTACACAGATACGCAGTATTTT. It yields the protein CASSLLADYTDTQYF.

J is TRBJ2-4 and V is TRBV6-6; D might be TRBD1 (6 bases). The J call may be mistaken, given a closer DNA end match to TRBJ2-7. CDR1 is MNHNY and CDR2 is SVGAGI in the germline V gene (reference sequence). The CDR3 runs to 14 residues. The CDR3 bases are TGTGCCAGCAGTTACTTCCAGGGGTCCTACGAGCAGTACTTC. This translates into CASSYFQGSYEQYF.

This clonotype was detected a few times. The J gene is TRBJ2-7, the V gene TRBV5-1; D is undetermined. Germline V gene data show CDR1 as SGHRS and CDR2 as YFSETQ. V was pared by 5 bases and J by 3 bases, with 9 bases between. This CDR3 has 12 amino acids. The CDR3 DNA sequence: TGCGCCAGCAGGGATGAACTCTACGAGCAGTACTTC. Its translation: CASRDELYEQYF. The full variable domain, its missing parts supplied by reference TRBV5-1 and TRBJ2-7, is KAGVTQTPRYLIKTRGQQVTLSCSPISGHRSVSWYQQTPGQGLQFLFEYFSETQRNKGNFPGRFSGRQFSNSRSEMNVSTLELGDSALYLCASRDELYEQYFGPGTRLTVT.

The chain joins TRBV7-3 to TRBJ1-1, with D unresolved. Trimming shortened V by 2 bases and J by 3 bases, and 7 bases separated the two germline ends. CDR1 is SGHTA, CDR2 FQGTGA, per germline. The CDR3 is made up of 13 amino acids. In DNA form, the CDR3 reads TGTGCCAGCAGCTTATGGGCTGACACTGAAGCTTTCTTT. Its protein product is CASSLWADTEAFF.

V gene TRBV7-3 combines with J gene TRBJ2-7; the match to TRBD2 covers 14 bases. The CDR3 sequence is 15 residues long. CDR1 and CDR2 (germline): SGHTA, FQGTGA. V was pared by 5 bases and J by 6 bases, with 6 bases of the junction left unmatched. The CDR3 loop reads CASSPGLAGGAEQYF. In nucleotides, the CDR3 is TGTGCCAGCAGCCCCGGACTAGCGGGAGGTGCCGAGCAGTACTTC. The variable domain in full, with the rest retrieved from reference TRBV7-3 and TRBJ2-7, is GAGVSQTPSNKVTEKGKYVELRCDPISGHTALYWYRQSLGQGPEFLIYFQGTGAADDSGLPNDRFFAVRPEGSVSTLKIQRTERGDSAVYLCASSPGLAGGAEQYFGPGTRLTVT.

This chain joins TRBV5-1 and TRBJ2-7; D unclear. Between the trimmed V and J ends, which lost 7 bases and 2 bases, there was a span of 16 bases. The CDR3 is 14 residues long. Per the germline V gene, CDR1 is SGHRS and CDR2 is YFSETQ. The CDR3 nucleotides read TGCGCCAGCGCTCCCGAGGACGGACCCTACGAGCAGTACTTC. Protein: CASAPEDGPYEQYF.

V gene TRBV4-2 combines with J gene TRBJ1-5; TRBD1 might be the D (5 bases). The CDR3 is 15 residues long. In germline, CDR1 is LGHNA, CDR2 YNFKEQ. Trimming took 0 bases from V and 3 from J, leaving 9 bases between them. The DNA for the CDR3 is TGTGCCAGCAGCCAAGAGGGGCAGAACAATCAGCCCCAGCATTTT. It codes for CASSQEGQNNQPQHF.